These 9 T cell receptor beta chains were all obtained from the same sample, sequenced in a study of cytomegalovirus exposure and HLA in healthy donors. The primer mix had 60 Vbeta and 13 Jbeta primers. Data came from immunoSEQ multiplex PCR; TCRdb stores just in-frame clones and leaves some out. The sample has 100,000 to 120,000 clones; roughly 67% are singletons. The sample comprised PBMCs. These receptors were collected from a man aged 18 to 29 in good health and CMV-seropositive.

This clone was observed a single time. The rearrangement uses TRBV18 and TRBJ1-1, with TRBD1 identical over 8 bases. V was pared by 3 bases and J by 11 bases, with 8 bases of the junction left unmatched. This CDR3 comprises 13 residues. The germline gives CDR1 KGHSH, CDR2 LQKENI. Here the CDR3 reads CASSPNLRDRAFF. The CDR3 coding sequence is TGTGCCAGCTCACCCAACCTCCGGGACAGGGCTTTCTTT.

The V gene is TRBV9, the J gene TRBJ1-5; 7 nucleotides line up with TRBD1. The V segment lost 3 bases and the J segment 4 bases; nucleotides outside the gene matches: 10. The CDR3 contains 16 residues. Germline loops: CDR1 SGDLS, CDR2 YYNGEE. In DNA form, the CDR3 reads TGTGCCAGCAGCGAGGGGGCGGGAATCGGGAATCAGCCCCAGCATTTT. The encoded protein is CASSEGAGIGNQPQHF.

The rearrangement links TRBV6-1 to TRBJ1-2, with TRBD1 as a possible D gene (5 bases). Per germline, CDR1 MNHNS and CDR2 SASEGT. The length of the CDR3 is 16 residues. Trimming took 0 bases from V and 7 from J, leaving 18 bases between them. This CDR3 is CASSEAVPSSGFGYTF. The CDR3 nucleotides are TGTGCCAGCAGTGAAGCTGTTCCGTCTTCAGGGTTTGGCTACACCTTC.

The rearrangement links TRBV5-6 to TRBJ2-3; 12 nucleotides agree with TRBD2. J gave up 4 bases and V 5 bases, and 5 bases lay outside the gene matches. CDR3 length: 15 residues. The V gene's germline CDR1 is SGHDT and CDR2 YYEEEE. The CDR3 DNA reads TGTGCCAGCAGACCTCTAGCGGGGGGGGCAGATACGCAGTATTTT. It codes for CASRPLAGGADTQYF.

This clone was counted between two and nine times. The rearrangement uses TRBV2 and TRBJ1-2; weak D call: TRBD1 (5 bases). The CDR3 extends over 13 amino acids. V lost 6 bases to trimming and J lost 8 bases, with 16 bases between them. Germline CDR1 reads SNHLY; CDR2 reads FYNNEI. This chain's CDR3 is CASRSGASVGYTF. The CDR3 DNA follows: TGTGCCAGCAGGAGTGGGGCCTCGGTAGGCTACACCTTC.

The chain uses TRBV5-1 and TRBJ2-3, with 9 bases matching TRBD1. The CDR3 totals 15 residues. Germline CDR1 SGHRS, CDR2 YFSETQ. V lost 4 bases to trimming and J lost 0 bases; unmatched junction nucleotides: 3. The CDR3 DNA reads TGCGCCAGCAGCGCGGACAGGGGAAGCACAGATACGCAGTATTTT. Translation: CASSADRGSTDTQYF.

V and J are TRBV7-2 and TRBJ1-6; unclear D gene. Germline values: CDR1 SGHTA, CDR2 FQGNSA. With 5 bases removed from V and 7 bases from J, the gap between germline ends came to 15 bases. This CDR3 is 15 amino acids long. CDR3: CASSLVWAANSPLHF. DNA for the CDR3: TGTGCCAGCAGCCTCGTGTGGGCTGCGAATTCACCCCTCCACTTT.

V and J are TRBV12-5 and TRBJ2-7; 10 nucleotides agree with TRBD1. Trimming cost V 0 bases and J 9 bases; bases outside gene matches: 14. There are 17 residues in the CDR3. In germline, CDR1 is LGHNT, CDR2 FRNRAP. This chain's CDR3 is CASGLVPRDRGFRGQYF. The CDR3 nucleotides are TGTGCTAGTGGTTTGGTACCCAGGGACAGGGGTTTCCGTGGGCAGTACTTC.

This clone was seen a single time. The chain carries TRBV19 and TRBJ2-6; weak D call: TRBD1 (6 bases). V lost 5 bases and J lost 4, with 12 bases in between. CDR1 and CDR2 from the germline V gene are LNHDA and SQIVND (reference sequence). The CDR3 extends over 15 amino acids. CDR3 bases: TGTGCCAGTAGTCCCCTGGGGGCAGGGGCCAACGTCCTGACTTTC. This codes for CASSPLGAGANVLTF.